Each of the 14 T cell receptor beta chains below was sequenced from the same sample in a study of HIV-infected patients and healthy controls. TCRdb called the 5' RACE reads again in MiXCR, with one record for every CDR3 protein. The sample includes over 55,000 distinct CDR3 sequences, approximately 16% of them seen just once. The specimen sequenced was CD4+ T cells from blood. These receptors all come from a human donor in good health.

This clonotype was detected a few times. The V gene is TRBV12-3 or TRBV12-4, the J gene TRBJ2-1; TRBD2 matches at 11 bases. The trim removed 6 bases at V and 3 bases at J, leaving 7 bases unmatched. This CDR3 spans 16 amino acids. DNA for the CDR3: TGTGCCAGCAGCCAACCGGGACTAGCGGTCTACAATGAGCAGTTCTTC. It yields the protein CASSQPGLAVYNEQFF.

This clonotype has just a few counts. The chain is built from TRBV18 and TRBJ2-5; D unclear. This CDR3 has 18 amino acids. Germline V lookup: CDR1 KGHSH, CDR2 LQKENI. Trimming took 3 bases from V and 2 from J, leaving 22 bases between them. CDR3 protein: CASSPRLSVSTEQETQYF. Here the CDR3 DNA reads TGTGCCAGCTCACCTAGATTATCTGTATCGACGGAACAAGAGACCCAGTACTTC. Full variable domain (rest looked up from reference TRBV18 and TRBJ2-5): NAGVMQNPRHLVRRRGQEARLRCSPMKGHSHVYWYRQLPEEGLKFMVYLQKENIIDESGMPKERFSAEFPKEGPSILRIQQVVRGDSAAYFCASSPRLSVSTEQETQYFGPGTRLLVL.

This clonotype showed up just a few times. This CDR3 reads CASSGPGQGAVGYTF. The CDR3 nucleotides are TGTGCCAGCAGTGGACCGGGACAGGGGGCGGTTGGCTACACCTTC. The chain couples TRBV28 to TRBJ1-2; the match to TRBD1 covers 12 bases. The CDR3 contains 15 residues. Per the germline V gene, CDR1 is MDHEN and CDR2 is SYDVKM. J lost 7 bases, V lost 5 bases, and 8 bases had no gene match.

V and J are TRBV19 and TRBJ1-2; D possibly corresponds to TRBD1 (5 bases). The CDR3 is 11 residues long. V was shortened by 10 bases and J by 8 bases, with 14 bases between the two germline ends. Germline values: CDR1 LNHDA, CDR2 SQIVND (reference sequence). CDR3 in amino acids: CATREGMGYTF. The DNA of the CDR3 is TGTGCCACCAGGGAAGGGATGGGCTACACCTTC.

Only a few counts were recorded for this clonotype. This chain joins TRBV20-1 and TRBJ2-7; 11 nucleotides line up with TRBD1. Germline V gene sequence: CDR1 DFQATT, CDR2 SNEGSKA (reference sequence). This CDR3 contains 12 residues. The trim removed 6 bases at V and 6 bases at J, leaving 4 bases unmatched. This CDR3 is CSAPGQGGEQYF. CDR3 nucleotide sequence: TGCAGTGCCCCGGGACAGGGGGGCGAGCAGTACTTC.

This sequence joins TRBV7-8 and TRBJ2-1; TRBD2 agrees at 8 bases. CDR3 length: 16 residues. From germline, CDR1 is SGHVS and CDR2 FQNEAQ. Trimming removed 5 bases from V and 7 bases from J; junction bases left unmatched: 13. Here the CDR3 reads CASSPTSGTLLNEQFF. Here the CDR3 DNA reads TGTGCCAGCAGCCCAACTAGCGGTACCCTCTTGAATGAGCAGTTCTTC.

V and J are TRBV7-2 and TRBJ1-2, with a possible D match to TRBD1 (6 bases). CDR1 SGHTA and CDR2 FQGNSA come from the germline V gene. The CDR3 runs 15 residues. The V gene lost 3 bases and the J gene lost 7 bases, with 18 bases spanning the gap. CDR3 sequence: CASSFRLVQGIGYTF. CDR3 nucleotide sequence: TGTGCCAGCAGCTTCAGGCTTGTACAGGGAATTGGCTACACCTTC.

This clonotype occurred a few times. The chain employs TRBV18 and TRBJ1-1; 9 bases are a match to TRBD1. The CDR3 runs 17 residues. The V segment lost 0 bases and the J segment 4 bases; nucleotides outside the gene matches: 9. Germline loops: CDR1 KGHSH, CDR2 LQKENI. In DNA form, the CDR3 reads TGTGCCAGCTCACCACCGGGACAGGGTTTTCTCGGCACTGAAGCTTTCTTT. Translating gives CASSPPGQGFLGTEAFF.

This clonotype was counted many times. The V and J genes are TRBV20-1 and TRBJ2-3; 9 bases map to TRBD2. The CDR3 is 15 amino acids. The V gene's germline CDR1 is DFQATT and CDR2 SNEGSKA (reference sequence). V lost 6 bases and J lost 2; bases outside the gene matches: 9. DNA of the CDR3: TGCAGTGCGGCAGCGGGGGGCGCGTTCACAGATACGCAGTATTTT. Its translation: CSAAAGGAFTDTQYF.

This clonotype was seen many times. J is TRBJ2-1 and V is TRBV29-1; D is ambiguous. The CDR3 has 14 amino acids. V dropped 5 bases and J dropped 0 bases, with 11 bases sitting between them. From germline, CDR1 is SQVTM and CDR2 ANQGSEA. The CDR3 loop is CSVTRSYSYNEQFF. CDR3 bases: TGCAGCGTTACCCGGAGCTACTCCTACAATGAGCAGTTCTTC.

This clonotype was seen repeatedly, ten times or more. This sequence joins TRBV14 and TRBJ1-1; possibly TRBD1 for D (6 bases). Trimming cost V 5 bases and J 5 bases, with 21 bases left between them. Germline lookup yields CDR1 SGHDN and CDR2 FVKESK. This CDR3 spans 16 amino acids. CDR3: CASSKQGKGYRTEAFF. The CDR3 nucleotides read TGTGCCAGCAGCAAACAGGGAAAGGGGTATCGGACTGAAGCTTTCTTT.

Only a few counts were recorded for this clonotype. J is TRBJ1-1 and V is TRBV7-6; D might be TRBD1 (5 bases). The length of the CDR3 is 13 residues. The germline V gene has CDR1 SGHVS and CDR2 FNYEAQ. V lost 6 bases and J 1 base, leaving 9 bases between the germline ends. The CDR3 DNA reads TGTGCCAGCAGACTACAGGAGAACACTGAAGCTTTCTTT. Translated, it gives CASRLQENTEAFF. Full variable domain (rest looked up from reference TRBV7-6 and TRBJ1-1): GAGVSQSPRYKVTKRGQDVALRCDPISGHVSLYWYRQALGQGPEFLTYFNYEAQQDKSGLPNDRFSAERPEGSISTLTIQRTEQRDSAMYRCASRLQENTEAFFGQGTRLTVV.

V and J are TRBV2 and TRBJ2-3; perhaps TRBD1 as D (6 bases). V dropped 6 bases and J dropped 0 bases, with 16 bases sitting between them. The CDR3 consists of 16 residues. Germline CDR1 and CDR2: SNHLY and FYNNEI. Written as DNA, the CDR3 is TGTGCCAGCAGCAGGGACATAGGAAAGAGCACAGATACGCAGTATTTT. It encodes CASSRDIGKSTDTQYF.

This clonotype was picked up many times. The chain combines TRBV30 with TRBJ2-7, with D hard to call. There are 15 residues in the CDR3. CDR1 GTSNPN and CDR2 SVGIG come from the germline V gene (reference sequence). The V end lost 5 bases, the J end lost 1 base, and 18 bases lay between the germline ends. The chain's CDR3 is CAWAIAGPKSYEQYF. The DNA for the CDR3 is TGTGCCTGGGCCATTGCCGGGCCCAAATCCTACGAGCAGTACTTC.